This entry lists 11 T cell receptor beta chains sequenced from one sample in a study of blood T cell repertoires in COVID-19. Generated by immunoSEQ multiplex PCR, the TCRdb table keeps only in-frame clones and is missing some. Found here are 200,000 to 250,000 clones, 70% to 90% of them singletons; the top ten hold 0.85% to 1%. Sequences were obtained from peripheral blood. The origin of the receptors is a man aged 35 to 55 with acute or convalescent COVID-19.

V is TRBV19 and J is TRBJ1-2; TRBD1 is a possible D gene (5 bases). Trimming removed 3 bases at V and 5 bases at J, with 10 bases between. CDR1 and CDR2 from the germline V gene are LNHDA and SQIVND (reference sequence). The CDR3 extends over 13 amino acids. CDR3 amino acids: CASSMGPAYGYTF. The CDR3 coding sequence is TGTGCCAGTAGTATGGGGCCAGCGTATGGCTACACCTTC.

V is TRBV19 and J is TRBJ2-1; D gene ambiguous. Germline V gene sequence: CDR1 LNHDA, CDR2 SQIVND (reference sequence). The CDR3 has 13 residues. Trimming took off 5 bases at V and 8 bases at J, with 13 bases between the two ends. This CDR3 reads CASSARLVDEQFF. The CDR3 region has the DNA TGTGCCAGTAGTGCCCGACTCGTAGATGAGCAGTTCTTC.

The chain links TRBV19 to TRBJ1-5; no clear D. Germline CDR1 is LNHDA and CDR2 is SQIVND (reference sequence). The CDR3 has 16 amino acids. V lost 2 bases to trimming and J lost 2 bases, with 13 bases between them. The CDR3 sequence is CASSISRVVGNQPQHF. As DNA, the CDR3 is TGTGCCAGTAGTATATCGAGGGTTGTGGGCAATCAGCCCCAGCATTTT. Looking up the rest from reference TRBV19 and TRBJ1-5 gives the full variable domain: DGGITQSPKYLFRKEGQNVTLSCEQNLNHDAMYWYRQDPGQGLRLIYYSQIVNDFQKGDIAEGYSVSREKKESFPLTVTSAQKNPTAFYLCASSISRVVGNQPQHFGDGTRLSIL.

The CDR3 bases are TGTGCCAGCACTCCGGGACACCTGAACACTGAAGCTTTCTTT. The encoded protein is CASTPGHLNTEAFF. The chain couples TRBV6-6 to TRBJ1-1, with D perhaps matching TRBD1 (6 bases). The CDR3 has 14 amino acids. From germline, CDR1 is MNHNY and CDR2 SVGAGI (reference sequence). Deletions cut 7 bases from V and 0 bases from J, with 12 bases between.

The rearrangement joins TRBV5-1 to TRBJ2-7, with 9 nucleotides matching TRBD1. The CDR3 has 14 amino acids. Per germline, CDR1 SGHRS and CDR2 YFSETQ. Unmatched junction bases numbered 1, after V lost 0 bases and J lost 3 bases. The CDR3: CASSLGQGVYEQYF. The DNA of the CDR3 is TGCGCCAGCAGCTTGGGACAGGGGGTCTACGAGCAGTACTTC.

The J gene is TRBJ2-1, the V gene TRBV3-1 (or the pseudogene TRBV3-2); TRBD2 matches at 15 bases. The ends lost 3 bases at V and 7 bases at J; junction bases unmatched: 10. CDR1 and CDR2 (germline): LGHDT, YNNKEL (reference sequence). There are 18 residues in the CDR3. CDR3 DNA sequence: TGTGCCAGCAGCCAGAAACCGGGACTAGCGGGGGGCGGGAATGAGCAGTTCTTC. Amino acids: CASSQKPGLAGGGNEQFF.

The chain has TRBV7-6 and TRBJ1-1; 10 bases map to TRBD1. After removal of 5 bases from V and 7 bases from J, the junction contained 7 bases not matched to a gene. The germline V gene encodes CDR1 SGHVS and CDR2 FNYEAQ. The CDR3 extends over 14 amino acids. CDR3 residues: CASSRGTGANEAFF. The CDR3 nucleotides are TGTGCCAGCAGCCGAGGGACAGGGGCTAATGAAGCTTTCTTT.

V and J are TRBV19 and TRBJ1-3; 10 bases fit TRBD1. The trim removed 5 bases at V and 9 bases at J, leaving 16 bases unmatched. The length of the CDR3 is 17 residues. The germline V gene has CDR1 LNHDA and CDR2 SQIVND (reference sequence). In DNA form, the CDR3 reads TGTGCCAGTAGTCCGCCCCCCCGGGACAGGGGTGGTAGCACCATATATTTT. It is translated as CASSPPPRDRGGSTIYF.

This clone has a single count. The chain joins TRBV5-1 to TRBJ1-6; TRBD1 matches 8 bases. The junction had 12 bases not matched to a gene; V was cut back by 0 bases and J by 10 bases. Germline CDR1 is SGHRS and CDR2 is YFSETQ. The CDR3 is 17 residues long. The CDR3 nucleotides are TGCGCCAGCAGCTTGGAACCCCAGGGGGCGACGGAATCACCCCTCCACTTT. It encodes CASSLEPQGATESPLHF.

This clone has a handful of counts. This chain connects TRBV28 to TRBJ2-1, with D unresolved. Trimming took off 5 bases at V and 0 bases at J, with 17 bases between the two ends. The germline V gene has CDR1 MDHEN and CDR2 SYDVKM. The CDR3 consists of 17 residues. Here the CDR3 reads CASSPPSRVSSYNEQFF. The CDR3 DNA reads as TGTGCCAGCAGTCCACCCTCCCGGGTGAGCTCCTACAATGAGCAGTTCTTC.

This clone was detected only once. The DNA for the CDR3 is TGTGCCACCAGCAGAGAACAGCTCTCTGGCTACACCTTC. Protein: CATSREQLSGYTF. J is TRBJ1-2 and V is TRBV15; D is undetermined. V was trimmed by 0 bases and J by 7 bases, leaving 9 bases between them. The CDR3 length is 13 residues. The V gene's germline CDR1 is LNHNV and CDR2 YYDKDF (reference sequence). The full variable domain, rest sourced from reference TRBV15 and TRBJ1-2, is DAMVIQNPRYQVTQFGKPVTLSCSQTLNHNVMYWYQQKSSQAPKLLFHYYDKDFNNEADTPDNFQSRRPNTSFCFLDIRSPGLGDTAMYLCATSREQLSGYTFGSGTRLTVV.